These T cell receptor beta chains were read from a single sample in a study of siplizumab effects on memory and regulatory T cells. Sequencing used immunoSEQ multiplex PCR; TCRdb keeps in-frame clones, though not all of them. The sample lists about 97,000 clones, roughly 90% occurring once. The sample taken for sequencing was CD4+ T cells sorted from blood. Receptors originate from a human donor in good health. Both conserved end residues are part of each CDR3. Fields, in order: V gene, D gene, J gene, clone size, CDR3 DNA, CDR3 protein. D genes are given only for firm matches. Clone size is shown for a subset of rows, as once, few, many or a class of expanded clone.

TRBV6-1,TRBD2,TRBJ2-1,.,TGTGCCAGCAGTGAAATTGGCGGGAGTCTTGGTGAGCAGTTCTTC,CASSEIGGSLGEQFF
TRBV7-8,TRBD2,TRBJ2-1,.,TGTGCCAGCAGATTTAGCGGGAGTAGGGACAATGAGCAGTTCTTC,CASRFSGSRDNEQFF
TRBV28,.,TRBJ2-1,.,TGTGCCAGCTATGGTAATGAGCAGTTCTTC,CASYGNEQFF
TRBV7-9,.,TRBJ2-7,.,TGTGCCAGCAGCTACTTCGTCCTAAGCTCCTACGAGCAGTACTTC,CASSYFVLSSYEQYF
TRBV5-1,TRBD2,TRBJ2-1,.,TGCGCCAGCAGCTTGAGGCTAGCGGGCTCCTACAATGAGCAGTTCTTC,CASSLRLAGSYNEQFF
TRBV18,TRBD2,TRBJ2-1,.,TGTGCCAGCTCACTTCAAACTAGCGGGGGGTTCAATGAGCAGTTCTTC,CASSLQTSGGFNEQFF
TRBV7-8,TRBD2,TRBJ2-1,.,TGTGCCAGCAGGGACACTAGCGGTCCCTACAATGAGCAGTTCTTC,CASRDTSGPYNEQFF
TRBV5-1,.,TRBJ2-2,.,TGCGCCAGCAGCTTGGGAGCTGCGGTTAATACCGGGGAGCTGTTTTTT,CASSLGAAVNTGELFF
TRBV5-1,TRBD1,TRBJ2-7,.,TGCGCCAGCAGCTTGGCTAGGACAGGAGGCTTGGACGAGCAGTACTTC,CASSLARTGGLDEQYF
TRBV7-2,TRBD1,TRBJ2-3,.,TGTGCCAGCAGCGGTCGAAAGACAGGGGGAGGGGATACGCAGTATTTT,CASSGRKTGGGDTQYF
TRBV15,.,TRBJ2-7,.,TGTGCCACCAGCAGACCGGACGGGGCGCACTACGAGCAGTACTTC,CATSRPDGAHYEQYF
TRBV29-1,.,TRBJ1-4,.,TGCAGCGTTGAAGATCGATCGGGGCTTGGGGAAAAACTGTTTTTT,CSVEDRSGLGEKLFF
TRBV5-1,.,TRBJ2-1,.,TGCGCCAGCAGCCAGGGGGGATCCTCCTACAATGAGCAGTTCTTC,CASSQGGSSYNEQFF
TRBV6-6,.,TRBJ2-3,.,TGTGCCAGCAGTTACTCGAGGGGGACAGATACGCAGTATTTT,CASSYSRGTDTQYF
TRBV6-4,.,TRBJ2-1,.,TGTGCCAGCAGTGATTTTGCTAGCTTGAGGTCCTATGAGCAGTTCTTC,CASSDFASLRSYEQFF
TRBV11-2,TRBD2,TRBJ2-7,.,TGTGCCAGCAGCTTTAGCGGGAGATTGGCCGAGCAGTACTTC,CASSFSGRLAEQYF
TRBV28,.,TRBJ2-2,.,TGTGCCAGCAGGTCTGGTGGCACCGGGGAGCTGTTTTTT,CASRSGGTGELFF
TRBV5-8,.,TRBJ2-7,few,TGTGCCAGCACCCTCATCCGTAACTCCTACGAGCAGTACTTC,CASTLIRNSYEQYF
TRBV14,TRBD2,TRBJ2-7,.,TGTGCCAGCAGAGCGGGACGATCGAGCTCCTACGAGCAGTACTTC,CASRAGRSSSYEQYF
TRBV30,TRBD1,TRBJ1-2,.,TGTGCCTGGAGAGAAAGGGGGCGCCGGTATGGCTACACCTTC,CAWRERGRRYGYTF
TRBV27,TRBD1,TRBJ2-1,.,TGTGCCAGCAGTTTCCCAGGGGGCTACAATGAGCAGTTCTTC,CASSFPGGYNEQFF
TRBV28,.,TRBJ1-6,.,TGTGCCAGCAGTGATACAGGATATAATTCACCCCTCCACTTT,CASSDTGYNSPLHF
TRBV11-2,.,TRBJ2-7,many,TGTGCCAGCAGCCGGGATAAGGAGCAGTACTTC,CASSRDKEQYF
TRBV5-1,.,TRBJ1-2,.,TGCGCCAGCAGCTTGGAGGGCAGGAGTTATGGCTACACCTTC,CASSLEGRSYGYTF
TRBV7-2,.,TRBJ2-1,.,TGTGCCAGCAGCCTCAAAAGGAATGAGCAGTTCTTC,CASSLKRNEQFF
TRBV9,TRBD1,TRBJ1-1,.,TGTGCCAGCAGCGTTGATGACAGGGGTCTTTTCGGCACTGAAGCTTTCTTT,CASSVDDRGLFGTEAFF
TRBV13,TRBD1,TRBJ2-7,.,TGTGCCAGCAGCGCAACGGACAGGCTAAAGCAGTACTTC,CASSATDRLKQYF
TRBV30,TRBD1,TRBJ1-2,.,TGTGCCTGGAGGAGTGACAGGGGACTCTATGGCTACACCTTC,CAWRSDRGLYGYTF
TRBV6-1,.,TRBJ1-3,.,TGTGCCAGCAGTGAACAAGGGGTCAACTCTGGAAACACCATATATTTT,CASSEQGVNSGNTIYF